The 30 T cell receptor beta chains below all came from one sample that was sequenced in a study of T cells in Graves' hyperthyroidism and ophthalmopathy. What was amplified from RNA transcripts were TCR beta CDR3 regions. TCR CDR3 underwent first-round RT-PCR with the HTBI primer set. A single record per CDR3 protein comes from TCRdb applying MiXCR to the multiplex PCR reads. Here the sample spans about 720,000 distinct CDR3 sequences, around 20% being singletons. The sequenced sample consisted of blood. These receptors were obtained from a woman aged 50 to 60 with Graves' hyperthyroidism that later progressed to Graves' ophthalmopathy.

The chain is built from TRBV11-3 and TRBJ2-2; D tentatively fits TRBD1 or TRBD2 (6 bases each). The CDR3 spans 16 residues. Trimming took 5 bases from V and 0 from J, leaving 13 bases between them. In germline, CDR1 is SGHNT, CDR2 YENEEA. The CDR3 coding sequence is TGTGCCAGCAGCCCCTTAGGGGGGTCGAACACCGGGGAGCTGTTTTTT. Protein product: CASSPLGGSNTGELFF.

As to this clonotype: A much larger clone is a single base away; this may be a read error. The genes are TRBV20-1 and TRBJ2-3; no reliable D call. Germline CDR1 and CDR2: DFQATT and SNEGSKA (reference sequence). The CDR3 length is 12 residues. The germline V and J ends were trimmed by 4 bases and 2 bases, with 7 bases remaining between them. The DNA of the CDR3 is TGCAGTGCTAACCCCAACACAGATACGCAGTATTTT. As protein: CSANPNTDTQYF.

The rearrangement uses TRBV29-1 and TRBJ2-7, with D perhaps TRBD1 (6 bases). This CDR3 spans 15 amino acids. V dropped 0 bases and J dropped 3 bases, with 15 bases sitting between them. Germline CDR1 and CDR2: SQVTM and ANQGSEA. CDR3 residues: CSVEDHARGHYEQYF. The CDR3 nucleotides read TGCAGCGTTGAAGACCATGCAAGGGGACACTACGAGCAGTACTTC.

Here the CDR3 DNA reads TGTGCCAGCAGCCCCTCAGGGGGTCTAGGCTATGGCTACACCTTC. Translating gives CASSPSGGLGYGYTF. The chain carries TRBV9 and TRBJ1-2; 7 bases line up with TRBD1. J gave up 4 bases and V 4 bases, and 10 bases lay outside the gene matches. Germline CDR1 reads SGDLS; CDR2 reads YYNGEE. The CDR3 is made up of 15 amino acids.

This clonotype has just a few counts. The chain employs TRBV20-1 and TRBJ1-1; D ambiguous. The length of the CDR3 is 13 residues. V was clipped by 4 bases and J by 2 bases, with 11 bases between them. Germline assignment: CDR1 DFQATT and CDR2 SNEGSKA (reference sequence). CDR3 in DNA: TGCAGTGCTAAGCACAGAAGTAACACTGAAGCTTTCTTT. It is translated as CSAKHRSNTEAFF.

This clonotype was counted only a few times. The chain combines TRBV2 with TRBJ2-1; D is unclear. The CDR3 loop spans 14 amino acids. Trimming stripped 4 bases from V and 2 bases from J, with 9 bases between. Germline V gives CDR1 SNHLY, CDR2 FYNNEI. The CDR3 sequence: CASSATVTYNEQFF. In DNA, the CDR3 is TGTGCCAGCAGTGCTACCGTTACCTACAATGAGCAGTTCTTC.

Here the CDR3 DNA reads TGTGCCAGTTGCCAAGCGGGGGTGGGCACAGATACGCAGTATTTT. Amino acids: CASCQAGVGTDTQYF. This rearrangement joins TRBV19 to TRBJ2-3, with 8 bases aligning to TRBD2. Per the germline V gene, CDR1 is LNHDA and CDR2 is SQIVND (reference sequence). This CDR3 region has 15 residues. Germline trimming cut 8 bases from V and 1 base from J; bases unmatched to any gene: 8.

The chain recombines TRBV29-1 with TRBJ2-1, with 13 positions matching TRBD2. The J segment lost 8 bases and the V segment lost 7 bases, leaving 11 bases of the junction unmatched. The CDR3 has 15 residues. Germline CDR1 and CDR2: SQVTM and ANQGSEA. The CDR3 coding sequence is TGCAGCGCCATCGTACTAGCGGGGGGGCCAGATGAGCAGTTCTTC. Protein: CSAIVLAGGPDEQFF.

This clonotype was counted between two and nine times. The chain uses TRBV30 and TRBJ1-5; D uncertain. Germline V gives CDR1 GTSNPN, CDR2 SVGIG (reference sequence). Trimming cost V 1 base and J 3 bases, with 7 bases left between them. This CDR3 is 13 amino acids long. The CDR3 loop is CAWSGGPNQPQHF. CDR3 coding DNA: TGTGCCTGGAGTGGGGGTCCCAATCAGCCCCAGCATTTT.

In the case of this clonotype: This may come from a read error, since a much larger clone is one base off. This chain joins TRBV2 and TRBJ1-1; D is possibly TRBD1 (5 bases). The CDR3 spans 14 residues. CDR1 is SNHLY, CDR2 FYNNEI, per germline. V was pared by 6 bases and J by 6 bases, with 17 bases between. CDR3 bases: TGTGCCAGCAGGAAGGGACGGGTAGCGGCTGAAGCTTTCTTT. Translated, it gives CASRKGRVAAEAFF.

A few counts support this clonotype. The rearrangement links TRBV4-2 to TRBJ1-1, with 7 bases lining up with TRBD1. Germline V CDR1 and CDR2: LGHNA, YNFKEQ. The CDR3 spans 15 residues. The trim removed 3 bases at V and 5 bases at J, leaving 9 bases unmatched. DNA for the CDR3: TGTGCCAGCAGCCAGGTTCACCAGGGGGGTACTGAAGCTTTCTTT. This sequence encodes CASSQVHQGGTEAFF.

The table lists this clonotype with a few counts. The chain combines TRBV7-3 with TRBJ2-2, with TRBD2 matching 10 bases. The ends lost 4 bases at V and 4 bases at J; junction bases unmatched: 6. CDR3 length: 16 amino acids. Germline lookup yields CDR1 SGHTA and CDR2 FQGTGA. CDR3 bases: TGTGCCAGCAGCTCAACTAGCGGGGCGGGCACCGGGGAGCTGTTTTTT. It specifies CASSSTSGAGTGELFF.

This clonotype has a count of ten or more. This chain joins TRBV3-1 and TRBJ1-1, with D tentatively TRBD1 (6 bases). The CDR3 is 16 residues long. The V end was cut by 3 bases, the J end by 5 bases, with 19 bases between. Per the germline V gene, CDR1 is LGHDT and CDR2 is YNNKEL (reference sequence). CDR3 protein: CASSHEFRTAVTEAFF. As DNA, the CDR3 is TGTGCCAGCAGCCATGAATTTCGGACAGCTGTTACTGAAGCTTTCTTT.

This clonotype was counted only a few times. The chain recombines TRBV29-1 with TRBJ1-5; 8 bases fit TRBD1. The germline CDR1 and CDR2 sequences are SQVTM and ANQGSEA. The length of the CDR3 is 14 residues. J gave up 2 bases and V 4 bases, and 4 bases lay outside the gene matches. CDR3 coding DNA: TGCAGCGTTGCTCAGGGGGCAGGCAATCAGCCCCAGCATTTT. Its translation: CSVAQGAGNQPQHF. Looking up the rest from reference TRBV29-1 and TRBJ1-5 gives the full variable domain: SAVISQKPSRDICQRGTSLTIQCQVDSQVTMMFWYRQQPGQSLTLIATANQGSEATYESGFVIDKFPISRPNLTFSTLTVSNMSPEDSSIYLCSVAQGAGNQPQHFGDGTRLSIL.

This clonotype appeared many times. The chain has TRBV30 and TRBJ1-1; D possibly corresponds to TRBD1 (6 bases). CDR1 is GTSNPN and CDR2 is SVGIG in the germline V gene (reference sequence). The CDR3 covers 13 residues. V was trimmed by 1 base and J by 5 bases, leaving 11 bases between them. The CDR3 DNA reads as TGTGCCTGGAGTGGGGGGCAGGCAACTGAAGCTTTCTTT. This gives the protein CAWSGGQATEAFF.

The count of this clonotype is one. The chain couples TRBV4-1 to TRBJ2-7, with 8 bases identical to TRBD1. Germline-derived CDR1 and CDR2 are MGHRA and YSYEKL. V shed 5 bases and J 2 bases; nucleotides not matched to a gene: 11. This CDR3 has 16 amino acids. As DNA, the CDR3 is TGCGCCAGCAGCTTCGAACCGGGACAGGCTACCTACGAGCAGTACTTC. Protein sequence: CASSFEPGQATYEQYF.

The chain has TRBV20-1 and TRBJ2-4; D uncertain. The germline V gene encodes CDR1 DFQATT and CDR2 SNEGSKA (reference sequence). Trimming removed 3 bases at V and 4 bases at J, with 10 bases between. The CDR3 totals 13 residues. CDR3 residues: CSARLDGKNIQYF. The CDR3 DNA follows: TGCAGTGCTAGGTTGGACGGGAAAAACATTCAGTACTTC.

The sample holds many counts of this clonotype. The J gene is TRBJ1-1, the V gene TRBV18, with 7 bases identical to TRBD1. Per the germline V gene, CDR1 is KGHSH and CDR2 is LQKENI. CDR3 length: 15 residues. The V and J ends lost 4 bases and 1 base, in that order; junction bases with no gene match: 6. CDR3 bases: TGTGCCAGCTCACAAAGACAGGGTCAGAACACTGAAGCTTTCTTT. It translates to CASSQRQGQNTEAFF. Using reference TRBV18 and TRBJ1-1 for the parts outside the CDR3, the full variable domain is NAGVMQNPRHLVRRRGQEARLRCSPMKGHSHVYWYRQLPEEGLKFMVYLQKENIIDESGMPKERFSAEFPKEGPSILRIQQVVRGDSAAYFCASSQRQGQNTEAFFGQGTRLTVV.

Ten or more counts support this clonotype. V is TRBV7-9 and J is TRBJ2-2; D is tentatively TRBD1 or TRBD2 (5 bases each). This CDR3 spans 16 amino acids. Trimming took 1 base from V and 1 from J, leaving 10 bases between them. Germline values: CDR1 SEHNR, CDR2 FQNEAQ (reference sequence). The CDR3 DNA reads as TGTGCCAGCAGCTTAGTAGGGGACGTGAACACCGGGGAGCTGTTTTTT. It encodes CASSLVGDVNTGELFF.

On this clonotype itself: Possible read error: a much larger clone is one base away. The chain recombines TRBV27 with TRBJ2-5; no firm D call. V was shortened by 5 bases and J by 4 bases, with 11 bases between the two germline ends. This CDR3 has 13 amino acids. Germline V CDR1 and CDR2: MNHEY, SMNVEV (reference sequence). Here the CDR3 DNA reads TGTGCCAGCAGTGATCTCCTCACAGAGACCCAGTACTTC. Its translation is CASSDLLTETQYF.

The chain joins TRBV20-1 to TRBJ2-1; 10 bases map to TRBD2. The CDR3 contains 16 residues. The junction had 2 bases not matched to a gene; V was cut back by 0 bases and J by 0 bases. Germline values: CDR1 DFQATT, CDR2 SNEGSKA (reference sequence). The CDR3 nucleotides read TGCAGTGCTAGAGATCTAGCGGGGGACTCCTACAATGAGCAGTTCTTC. Translated, it gives CSARDLAGDSYNEQFF.

This clonotype was counted only a few times. The chain links TRBV2 to TRBJ1-4; D might be TRBD1 (5 bases). V was shortened by 7 bases and J by 0 bases, with 12 bases between the two germline ends. The CDR3 loop spans 15 amino acids. Germline CDR1 and CDR2: SNHLY and FYNNEI. The CDR3 here is CASMGGTTTNEKLFF. The CDR3 DNA follows: TGTGCCAGCATGGGGGGGACCACAACTAATGAAAAACTGTTTTTT.

This clonotype has ten or more counts. The gene calls are TRBV7-2 and TRBJ2-3; D possibly corresponds to TRBD2 (6 bases). The CDR3 length is 16 residues. V lost 3 bases and J 2 bases, leaving 15 bases between the germline ends. Per germline, CDR1 SGHTA and CDR2 FQGNSA. The CDR3, as DNA: TGTGCCAGCAGCTTCCGAGGGACTTCTGACACAGATACGCAGTATTTT. This sequence encodes CASSFRGTSDTDTQYF.

This clonotype was picked up many times. The chain combines TRBV3-1 with TRBJ1-2, with D perhaps matching TRBD1 (5 bases). Germline values: CDR1 LGHDT, CDR2 YNNKEL (reference sequence). The CDR3 extends over 14 amino acids. V lost 1 base and J 8 bases, leaving 14 bases between the germline ends. Here the CDR3 DNA reads TGTGCCAGCAGCCAAGTGAACAGGCCACTCGGCTACACCTTC. Translation: CASSQVNRPLGYTF.

This clonotype occurred a few times. The chain combines TRBV6-2 or TRBV6-3 with TRBJ1-6, with unresolved D. CDR1 MNHEY and CDR2 SVGEGT come from the germline V gene. The CDR3 length is 19 residues. V dropped 5 bases and J dropped 2 bases, with 22 bases sitting between them. The CDR3 here is CASSRVGGAGRTYNSPLHF. The CDR3 nucleotides are TGTGCCAGCAGTAGGGTCGGTGGAGCAGGACGAACCTATAATTCACCCCTCCACTTT.

Only a few counts were recorded for this clonotype. The gene calls are TRBV24-1 and TRBJ2-7; D unclear. In germline, CDR1 is KGHDR, CDR2 SFDVKD. Trimming stripped 3 bases from V and 5 bases from J, with 1 base between. This CDR3 region has 10 residues. CDR3 in amino acids: CATSDHEQYF. DNA of the CDR3: TGTGCCACCAGTGATCACGAGCAGTACTTC.

The rearrangement joins TRBV3-1 to TRBJ2-5; 9 nucleotides align to TRBD1. This CDR3 spans 15 amino acids. Trimming cost V 4 bases and J 2 bases; bases outside gene matches: 5. Looked up from germline, CDR1 is LGHDT and CDR2 is YNNKEL (reference sequence). As DNA, the CDR3 is TGTGCCAGCAGCCTTTACAGGGGGCGGCAAGAGACCCAGTACTTC. Protein product: CASSLYRGRQETQYF.

The sample holds many counts of this clonotype. The V and J genes are TRBV27 and TRBJ1-2; the D gene is possibly TRBD1 (5 bases). Germline V gives CDR1 MNHEY, CDR2 SMNVEV (reference sequence). This CDR3 contains 15 residues. Trimming left V 5 bases short and J 8 bases short, with 21 bases between. CDR3 sequence reads: CASSPMAVGGGGYTF. In nucleotides, the CDR3 is TGTGCCAGCAGTCCTATGGCGGTGGGGGGTGGAGGCTACACCTTC.

The chain has TRBV29-1 and TRBJ1-5; D is unresolved. This CDR3 has 14 residues. V lost 6 bases, J lost 2 bases, and 14 bases lay in between. Germline V lookup: CDR1 SQVTM, CDR2 ANQGSEA. The CDR3 reads CSVAEKLGNQPQHF. The CDR3 nucleotides are TGCAGCGTAGCAGAAAAACTTGGCAATCAGCCCCAGCATTTT.

The CDR3 loop reads CSARDWRGPNNEQFF. The CDR3 DNA is TGCAGTGCTAGAGATTGGAGGGGTCCAAACAATGAGCAGTTCTTC. The V gene is TRBV20-1, the J gene TRBJ2-1; TRBD2 is a possible D gene (6 bases). CDR1 DFQATT and CDR2 SNEGSKA come from the germline V gene (reference sequence). V was cut by 0 bases and J by 5 bases, with 14 bases left in between. CDR3 length equals 15 residues.